The clone carrying this T cell receptor (beta chain) was seen only once. As yet, its antigen is unknown. Built from TCR beta cDNA, the libraries had unique molecular identifiers in them. Between roughly 1 and 11 million T cells gave rise to hundreds of thousands of cDNA molecules. TCRdb analysed the PCR reads with MiXCR anew, one entry per CDR3 protein. Of roughly 800,000 distinct CDR3 sequences detected, approximately 57% appear once; the ten largest clones hold approximately 4.5%. V dropped 1 base and J dropped 10 bases, with 16 bases sitting between them. Germline V gives CDR1 DFQATT, CDR2 SNEGSKA (reference sequence). This CDR3 region has 13 residues. The sample comes from a study of post-analysis software for immune sequencing data. Points from the study as a whole: A significant reduction in normalized Chao1 diversity was observed in multiple sclerosis patients versus controls. Included in a set of about five TRBV segments more frequent in patients than controls were TRBV5-6, TRBV5-1 and TRBV20-1. By F measure, samples from a shared preparation batch strongly co-clustered.

The specimen was blood. This chain links TRBV20-1 with TRBJ1-2; no firm D call. The sequence was obtained from a girl aged 5-17 years with multiple sclerosis. The CDR3 protein is CSARVPQRAYYTF. The DNA for the CDR3 is TGCAGTGCTAGAGTCCCCCAGAGGGCCTACTACACCTTC.